This TCR beta chain emerged from a study of T cells in Graves' hyperthyroidism and ophthalmopathy. RNA transcripts provided the source from which TCR beta CDR3 regions were amplified. Initially, a first-round RT-PCR of the TCR CDR3 employed the HTBI primer set. Each CDR3 protein gets one entry after TCRdb re-called the multiplex PCR reads with MiXCR. The table shows a few hundred thousand distinct CDR3 sequences, with 20% to 25% occurring only once. This clonotype was seen a few times. What it binds is unknown. Broader study findings: In blood, most of the thyroid clonotypes expanded above 0.001 were also present.

This TCR was sampled from a man aged 50 to 60 with Graves' hyperthyroidism. Input material: blood.

The CDR3 DNA reads as TGTGCCACCAGTGACTTAGAAGTGCCGGGACTACCTAACGAGCAGTACTTC. Encoded protein: CATSDLEVPGLPNEQYF. V is TRBV24-1 and J is TRBJ2-7; TRBD2 matches 7 bases. Trimming at V came to 4 bases and at J to 5 bases, leaving 16 bases not matched to a gene. The CDR3 runs 17 residues. Germline values: CDR1 KGHDR, CDR2 SFDVKD.